A selection of T cell receptor beta chains follows, all from one sample in a study of blood T cell repertoires in COVID-19. The method was immunoSEQ multiplex PCR; TCRdb's version includes in-frame clones alone and lacks a portion of them. The sample contains 150,000 to 180,000 clones, roughly 80% of which appear only once. Source material: peripheral blood. All receptors derive from a woman aged 55-70 years with COVID-19, enrolled during active disease. Both conserved end residues are part of each CDR3. The order of the fields is D gene, clone size, V gene, J gene, CDR3 length, CDR3 DNA, CDR3 protein. D genes are given only for firm matches. Only part of the rows carry a size: once, few, many, or a class if the clone is expanded.

-,-,TRBV7-9,TRBJ1-1,15,TGTGCCAGCAGCTTAGGTCAGGGGCTCCCCAGCGAAGCTTTCTTT,CASSLGQGLPSEAFF
TRBD1,-,TRBV18,TRBJ1-1,15,TGTGCCAGCTCACAGGGGGCAGGTTGGAACACTGAAGCTTTCTTT,CASSQGAGWNTEAFF
TRBD2,-,TRBV10-1,TRBJ2-3,15,TGCGCCAGCAGTCCCTCAGGACTAGTAACAGATACGCAGTATTTT,CASSPSGLVTDTQYF
-,-,TRBV9,TRBJ2-7,14,TGTGCCAGCAGCGTAGGGGTAGGGGACTACGAGCAGTACTTC,CASSVGVGDYEQYF
-,-,TRBV7-2,TRBJ2-1,13,TGTGCCAGCAGCGGGGGGGCCAACAATGAGCAGTTCTTC,CASSGGANNEQFF
-,-,TRBV23-1,TRBJ2-6,16,TGCGCCAGCAGTCAATCAGAGGGCTCTGGGGCCAACGTCCTGACTTTC,CASSQSEGSGANVLTF
-,-,TRBV30,TRBJ1-5,12,TGTGCCTGGCGGGAACAGAATCAGCCCCAGCATTTT,CAWREQNQPQHF
TRBD1,-,TRBV10-1,TRBJ2-3,17,TGCGCCAGCAGTAGTCCCCCAGGACAGGGACCCACAGATACGCAGTATTTT,CASSSPPGQGPTDTQYF
TRBD2,-,TRBV7-6,TRBJ2-5,15,TGTGCCAGCAGCTTAGTACTAGCGGGGCAAGAGACCCAGTACTTC,CASSLVLAGQETQYF
TRBD1,-,TRBV6-5,TRBJ1-5,13,TGTGCCAGCAGCCTCGACAGGGTACAGCCCCAGCATTTT,CASSLDRVQPQHF
-,-,TRBV3-1/TRBV3-2,TRBJ1-3,15,TGTGCCAGCAGCCACACAGGGAGCTCTGGAAACACCATATATTTT,CASSHTGSSGNTIYF
-,many,TRBV25-1,TRBJ1-1,12,TGTGCCAGCAGTTCCAGGGACACTGAAGCTTTCTTT,CASSSRDTEAFF
-,-,TRBV6-5,TRBJ2-2,15,TGTGCCAGCAGTAGAGTAACAGGGTTTCCCGGGGAGCTGTTTTTT,CASSRVTGFPGELFF
-,-,TRBV6-6,TRBJ1-4,14,TGTGCCAGCTCCCCCACAGTAACTAATGAAAAACTGTTTTTT,CASSPTVTNEKLFF
-,-,TRBV5-1,TRBJ1-1,16,TGCGCCAGCAGCTTGGGGGTCAGGGGCGGGAACACTGAAGCTTTCTTT,CASSLGVRGGNTEAFF
TRBD1,-,TRBV5-1,TRBJ1-6,15,TGCGCCAGCAGCGTAGACAGGGCTGTCAATTCACCCCTCCACTTT,CASSVDRAVNSPLHF
TRBD2,-,TRBV7-3,TRBJ2-1,16,TGTGCCAGCAGTTATACTAGCGGAAGCTCCTACAATGAGCAGTTCTTC,CASSYTSGSSYNEQFF
-,-,TRBV5-8,TRBJ1-6,16,TGTGCCAGCAGCCCGGGAGGGCTGGCCTATAATTCACCCCTCCACTTT,CASSPGGLAYNSPLHF
TRBD1,-,TRBV27,TRBJ1-3,13,TGTGCCAGCAGTCAGGGGGCTGGAAACACCATATATTTT,CASSQGAGNTIYF
-,-,TRBV20-1,TRBJ1-2,11,TGCAGTGCAGATGAACTTGGTGGCTACACCTTC,CSADELGGYTF
TRBD1,few,TRBV6-6,TRBJ1-1,12,TGTGCCAGCAGGTTCGACAGGGGGGAAGCTTTCTTT,CASRFDRGEAFF
-,-,TRBV4-1,TRBJ1-1,16,TGCGCCAGCAGCCAAGATTCCGGACTGCCGAACACTGAAGCTTTCTTT,CASSQDSGLPNTEAFF